This TCR beta chain was sequenced in a study of blood T cell repertoires in COVID-19 (dated by TCRdb to 2018 to 2021). Notes on the research overall: Collaborator samples came from the United States, Italy and Spain and covered acute and convalescent phases of COVID-19. The material from the prospective study consisted of cDNA or gDNA derived from T cells, B-cell-depleted T cells, or PBMCs. Deeply sampled blood TCRbeta repertoires from subjects exposed to, actively infected with, or recovered from COVID-19 were included in the dataset. A freely available public database, intended as a resource for researchers studying the immune response to SARS-CoV-2, is where the repertoires were released. Where available, HLA class I and class II types were obtained from metadata supplied by the sample provider rather than from assay-based typing. Nearly every sample came with metadata listing a de-identified subject ID, COVID-19 status, age in years and sex. Samples came from the ongoing ImmuneRACE study (first 160 participants) plus 1,254 subjects from 6 global collaborators.

A distance of 11 bases separates the germline ends of V and J, which lose 2 bases and 4 bases respectively. The germline V gene specifies SNHLY as CDR1 and FYNNEI as CDR2. Including the terminal cysteine and phenylalanine, the CDR3 comprises 15 residues. This entry keeps only the CDR3 DNA: 45 bases, framed from base 1. In the case of this clone: Its antigen target is currently unknown. Base quality data are lacking; no much larger clone is found one base away.

Broad study findings and their caveats: How much clinical and demographic metadata was included differed by source and by participant, and the metadata was provided uncurated.

Collaborating institutions collected whole blood in K2EDTA tubes following their own protocols. Collaborator samples were shipped for TCRbeta analysis as frozen whole blood, isolated PBMCs, or DNA extracted from either sample type. TCRbeta CDR3 regions were amplified from genomic DNA by means of the immunoSEQ Assay, a bias-controlled multiplex PCR. Processing in the source paper ran as follows. Within the assay, amplification of reference gene primers was used to estimate how many nucleated cells each sample contained. Sequence reads were collapsed and filtered to measure the absolute abundance of every unique TCRbeta CDR3 rearrangement. Productive Simpson clonality was computed per sample as the square root of Simpson's diversity index over productive rearrangements. The immuneACCESS repertoire file appears here via TCRdb, limited to in-frame rearrangements. These files lack a portion of the clones; in checked studies, under half of the deficit traces to unresolved V genes, and the cause of the others is not known. D and trimming were read from the DNA, whereas the V and J calls and clone size are those reported in that table. The sample profile shows 150,000 to 200,000 clones; 80% to 85% of them were found once. Approximately 2.4% of the sample is held by the ten biggest clonotypes.

Sequences were obtained from peripheral blood. This receptor chain uses TRBV2 and TRBJ2-2, with the D gene too uncertain to name. The TCR comes from a human donor with acute or convalescent COVID-19. The donor label of this sample is uncertain. The CDR3 protein is CASSELGLTTGELFF. Here is the DNA: TGTGCCAGCAGTGAACTAGGCCTTACCACCGGGGAGCTGTTTTTT.